This T cell receptor (beta chain) was captured in a study of blood T cell repertoires in COVID-19. For the study at large: Nucleic acid was either cDNA or gDNA, and it came from T cells, B-cell-depleted T cells, or PBMCs.

Sequencing used immunoSEQ multiplex PCR; TCRdb keeps in-frame clones, though not all of them. The top ten hold 18% of the sample, which has some 330,000 clones, roughly 90% seen once. The recovered donors of Cohort 3 showed two negative PCRs, clearance, or symptom resolution. CDR1 SEHNR and CDR2 FQNEAQ come from the germline V gene (reference sequence). The length of the CDR3 is 12 residues. Trimming took 5 bases from V and 4 from J, leaving 9 bases between them. This sequence joins TRBV7-9 and TRBJ2-7, with D possibly matching TRBD2 (5 bases). Input material: PBMCs or T cells enriched from blood (not recorded which). The sequence was obtained from a woman aged 25-40 years who had recovered from COVID-19. The CDR3 nucleotides are TGTGCCAGCAGCCGGGATGGGTACGAGCAGTACTTC. Protein product: CASSRDGYEQYF.